This T cell receptor (beta chain) appears in the sequencing data of a study of shared clonotypes between healthy human individuals. For the study at large: Serving as donors were a couple of women and three men, whose ages spanned 18 to 49.

Original processing methods: Filtering differed because ImmunoSEQ produced junction-only sequences that carried no quality scores. Sequenced by immunoSEQ multiplex PCR; TCRdb stores in-frame clones only, minus some. That table gives V, J and clone size, and the DNA gave D and trimming. This sample has under 700,000 clones, with approximately 95% found just once. Naive CD8 cells comprised CD45RO-negative, CCR7-positively selected cells, excluding terminally differentiated effector memory CD45RA+ cells. The germline gives CDR1 SEHNR, CDR2 FQNEAQ (reference sequence). The CDR3 runs 14 residues. V dropped 5 bases and J dropped 4 bases, with 13 bases sitting between them.

The receptor was derived from a woman aged 25 to 45 in good health. The V gene is TRBV7-9, the J gene TRBJ2-3; no clear D gene. Sample: naive CD8+ T cells sorted from blood. The CDR3 coding sequence is TGTGCCAGCAGCCCCCGAGGAAGCGCAGATACGCAGTATTTT. Its translation is CASSPRGSADTQYF. Full variable domain (outside the CDR3, taken from reference TRBV7-9 and TRBJ2-3): DTGVSQNPRHKITKRGQNVTFRCDPISEHNRLYWYRQTLGQGPEFLTYFQNEAQLEKSRLLSDRFSAERPKGSFSTLEIQRTEQGDSAMYLCASSPRGSADTQYFGPGTRLTVL.